This TCR beta chain was identified in a study of cytomegalovirus exposure and HLA in healthy donors. Clones were sequenced by immunoSEQ multiplex PCR, and TCRdb holds only the in-frame ones, with some missing. The table records around 90,000 clones, 84% of them present only once. This clone was counted a few times. CDR3 length equals 16 residues. Germline V gives CDR1 SNHLY, CDR2 FYNNEI. Trimming removed 2 bases from V and 0 bases from J, with 13 bases in between. This receptor was obtained from a young woman in good health and CMV-seropositive. The chain is built from TRBV2 and TRBJ1-1; no firm D call. Sequencing was done on a sample of PBMCs. CDR3 protein: CASSESPLVLNTEAFF. In DNA form, the CDR3 reads TGTGCCAGCAGTGAATCCCCTTTAGTCTTGAACACTGAAGCTTTCTTT. Full variable domain (missing parts from reference TRBV2 and TRBJ1-1): EPEVTQTPSHQVTQMGQEVILRCVPISNHLYFYWYRQILGQKVEFLVSFYNNEISEKSEIFDDQFSVERPDGSNFTLKIRSTKLEDSAMYFCASSESPLVLNTEAFFGQGTRLTVV.